This entry features one TCR beta chain sequence. What it recognizes is unknown. The sample originates from a study of T-cell memory formation after mild COVID-19. Across the study: TCR clusters were mostly confined to one donor each. Study-wide points: Memory from before infection featured some responding clones, which suggests cross-reactive memory joined. Balance between CD4 and CD8 was seen in clones contracting day 15 to 85, and a CD4+ lean was seen in later expanders.

Trimming cost V 3 bases and J 4 bases; bases outside gene matches: 3. The CDR3 runs to 13 residues. Germline CDR1 and CDR2: DFQATT and SNEGSKA (reference sequence). The TCR alpha and TCR beta cDNA libraries, bearing sample barcodes and UMIs, were generated by 5'RACE using constant-segment primers. TCRdb ran MiXCR on the 5' RACE reads and lists one entry per CDR3 protein. The top ten hold 25% to 30% of the sample, which has approximately 100,000 distinct CDR3 sequences, 15% to 20% seen once. This TCR was sampled from an adult woman who had mild COVID-19 (a few samples of this study predate the infection). Cell type and time point are not known. The sample consisted of PBMCs or a T cell subset sorted from them (not recorded which). This sequence joins TRBV20-1 and TRBJ2-1, with 7 nucleotides matching TRBD2. As DNA, the CDR3 is TGCAGTGCTAGGGGGCGGGGGTACAATGAGCAGTTCTTC. This translates into CSARGRGYNEQFF.